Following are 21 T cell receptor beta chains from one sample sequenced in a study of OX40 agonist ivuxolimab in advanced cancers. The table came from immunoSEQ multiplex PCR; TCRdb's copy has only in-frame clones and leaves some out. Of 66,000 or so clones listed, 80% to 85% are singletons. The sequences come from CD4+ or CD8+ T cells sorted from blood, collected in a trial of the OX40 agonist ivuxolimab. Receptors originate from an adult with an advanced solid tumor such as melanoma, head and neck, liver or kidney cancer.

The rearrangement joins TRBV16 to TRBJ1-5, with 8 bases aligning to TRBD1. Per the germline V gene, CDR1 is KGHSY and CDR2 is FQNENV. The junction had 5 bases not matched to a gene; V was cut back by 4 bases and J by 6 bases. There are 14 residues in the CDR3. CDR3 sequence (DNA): TGTGCCAGCAGCCTCGGACAGGGCGGTCAGCCCCAGCATTTT. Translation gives CASSLGQGGQPQHF.

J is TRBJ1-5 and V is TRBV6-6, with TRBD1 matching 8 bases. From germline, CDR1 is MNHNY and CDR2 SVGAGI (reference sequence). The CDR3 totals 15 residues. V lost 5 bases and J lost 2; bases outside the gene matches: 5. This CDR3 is CASSQPGQGNQPQHF. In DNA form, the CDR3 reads TGTGCCAGCAGTCAGCCGGGACAGGGCAATCAGCCCCAGCATTTT.

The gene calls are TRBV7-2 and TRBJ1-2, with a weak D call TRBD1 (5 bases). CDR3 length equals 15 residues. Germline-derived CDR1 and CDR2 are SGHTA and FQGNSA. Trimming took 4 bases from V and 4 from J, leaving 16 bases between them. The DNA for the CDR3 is TGTGCCAGCAGCTCCCGGACACAACCCTCCTATGGCTACACCTTC. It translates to CASSSRTQPSYGYTF.

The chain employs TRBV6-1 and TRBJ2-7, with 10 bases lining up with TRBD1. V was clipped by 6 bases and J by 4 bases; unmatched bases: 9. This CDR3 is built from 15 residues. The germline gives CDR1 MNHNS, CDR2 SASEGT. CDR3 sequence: CASRKTGTGAYEQYF. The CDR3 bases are TGTGCCAGCAGGAAGACCGGGACAGGGGCTTACGAGCAGTACTTC.

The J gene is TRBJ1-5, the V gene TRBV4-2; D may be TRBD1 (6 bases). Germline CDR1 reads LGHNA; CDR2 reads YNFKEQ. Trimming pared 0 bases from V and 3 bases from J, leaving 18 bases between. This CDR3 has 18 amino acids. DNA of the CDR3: TGTGCCAGCAGCCAAGATCTTCGGACAGCTATCCCCAATCAGCCCCAGCATTTT. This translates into CASSQDLRTAIPNQPQHF.

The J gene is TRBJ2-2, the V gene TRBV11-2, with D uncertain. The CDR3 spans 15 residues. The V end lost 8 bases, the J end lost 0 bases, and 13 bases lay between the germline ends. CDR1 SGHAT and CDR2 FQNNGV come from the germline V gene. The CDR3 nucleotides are TGTGCCAGCTCCGGCATGCAGGCGAACACCGGGGAGCTGTTTTTT. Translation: CASSGMQANTGELFF. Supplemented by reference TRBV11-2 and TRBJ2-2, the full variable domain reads EAGVAQSPRYKIIEKRQSVAFWCNPISGHATLYWYQQILGQGPKLLIQFQNNGVVDDSQLPKDRFSAERLKGVDSTLKIQPAKLEDSAVYLCASSGMQANTGELFFGEGSRLTVL.

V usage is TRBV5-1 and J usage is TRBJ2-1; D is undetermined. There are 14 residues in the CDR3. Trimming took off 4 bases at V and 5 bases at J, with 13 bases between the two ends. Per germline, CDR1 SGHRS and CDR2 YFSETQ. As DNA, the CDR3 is TGCGCCAGCAGCCGCCCTGGGCAGAACAATGAGCAGTTCTTC. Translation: CASSRPGQNNEQFF.

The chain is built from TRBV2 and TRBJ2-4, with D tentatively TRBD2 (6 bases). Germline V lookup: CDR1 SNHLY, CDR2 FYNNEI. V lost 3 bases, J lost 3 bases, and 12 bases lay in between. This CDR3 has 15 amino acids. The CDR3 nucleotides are TGTGCCAGCAGTGAGGGGGGTCTGGGCAAAAACATTCAGTACTTC. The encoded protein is CASSEGGLGKNIQYF.

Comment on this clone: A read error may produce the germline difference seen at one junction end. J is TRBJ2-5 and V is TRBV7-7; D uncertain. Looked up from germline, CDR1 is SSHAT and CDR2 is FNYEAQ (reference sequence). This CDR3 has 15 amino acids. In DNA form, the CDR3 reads TGTGCTAGCAGCCTCGGGTCGATGGGTGGAGAGACCCAGTACTTC. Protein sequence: CASSLGSMGGETQYF.

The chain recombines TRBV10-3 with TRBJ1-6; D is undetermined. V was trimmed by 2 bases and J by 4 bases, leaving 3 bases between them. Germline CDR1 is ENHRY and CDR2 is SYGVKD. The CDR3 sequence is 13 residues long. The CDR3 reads CAISEQYNSPLHF. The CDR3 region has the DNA TGTGCCATCAGTGAGCAGTATAATTCACCCCTCCACTTT.

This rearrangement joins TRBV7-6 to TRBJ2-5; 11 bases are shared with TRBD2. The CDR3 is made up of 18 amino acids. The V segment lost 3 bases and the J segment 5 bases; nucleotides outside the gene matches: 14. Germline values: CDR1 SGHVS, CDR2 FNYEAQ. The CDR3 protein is CASSLIGTQTSGGETQYF. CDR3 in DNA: TGTGCCAGCAGCTTGATCGGGACACAAACTAGCGGGGGTGAGACCCAGTACTTC.

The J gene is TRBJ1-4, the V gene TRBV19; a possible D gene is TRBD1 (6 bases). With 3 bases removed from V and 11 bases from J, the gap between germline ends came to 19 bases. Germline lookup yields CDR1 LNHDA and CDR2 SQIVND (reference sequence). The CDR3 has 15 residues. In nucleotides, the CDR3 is TGTGCCAGTAGTATCCTATCGTCAGGGGATCGGAAACTGTTTTTT. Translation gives CASSILSSGDRKLFF.

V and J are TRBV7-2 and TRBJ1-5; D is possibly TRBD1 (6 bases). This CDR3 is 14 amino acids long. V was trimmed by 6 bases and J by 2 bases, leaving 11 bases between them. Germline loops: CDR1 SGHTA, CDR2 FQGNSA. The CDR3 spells CASRKDSGNQPQHF. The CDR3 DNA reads TGTGCCAGCAGAAAGGACAGTGGCAATCAGCCCCAGCATTTT.

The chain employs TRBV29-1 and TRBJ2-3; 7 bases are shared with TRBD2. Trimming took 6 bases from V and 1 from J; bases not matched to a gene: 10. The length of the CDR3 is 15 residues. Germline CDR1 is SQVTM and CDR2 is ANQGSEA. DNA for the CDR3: TGCAGCGTCGGTAGCGTCGCGGGGGGCACAGATACGCAGTATTTT. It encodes CSVGSVAGGTDTQYF.

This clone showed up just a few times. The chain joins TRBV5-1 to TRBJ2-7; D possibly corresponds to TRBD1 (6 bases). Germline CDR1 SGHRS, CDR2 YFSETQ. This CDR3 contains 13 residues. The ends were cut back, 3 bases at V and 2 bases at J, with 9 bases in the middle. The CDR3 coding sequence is TGCGCCAGCAGCTCGACAGGAGCCTACGAGCAGTACTTC. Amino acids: CASSSTGAYEQYF.

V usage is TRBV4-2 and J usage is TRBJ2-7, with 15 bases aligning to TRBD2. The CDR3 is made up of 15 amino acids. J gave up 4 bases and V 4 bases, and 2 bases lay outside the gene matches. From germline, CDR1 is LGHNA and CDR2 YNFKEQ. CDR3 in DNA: TGTGCCAGCAGCCGGACTAGCGGGGGGGTATACGAGCAGTACTTC. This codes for CASSRTSGGVYEQYF.

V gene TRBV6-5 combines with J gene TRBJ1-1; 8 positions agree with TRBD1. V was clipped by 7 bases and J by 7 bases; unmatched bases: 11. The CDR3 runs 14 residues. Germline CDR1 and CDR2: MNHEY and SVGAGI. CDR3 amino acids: CASNRDRGLIEAFF. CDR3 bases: TGTGCCAGCAACCGAGACAGGGGTCTAATTGAAGCTTTCTTT.

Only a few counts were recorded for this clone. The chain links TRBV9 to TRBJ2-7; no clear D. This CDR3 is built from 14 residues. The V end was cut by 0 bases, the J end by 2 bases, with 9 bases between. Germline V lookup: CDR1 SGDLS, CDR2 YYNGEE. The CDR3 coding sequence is TGTGCCAGCAGCGTAGACCCGGGCCCCTACGAGCAGTACTTC. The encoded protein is CASSVDPGPYEQYF.

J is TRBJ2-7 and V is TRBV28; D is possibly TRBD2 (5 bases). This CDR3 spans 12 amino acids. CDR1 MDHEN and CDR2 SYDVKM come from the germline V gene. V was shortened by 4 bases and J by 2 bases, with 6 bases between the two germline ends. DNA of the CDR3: TGTGCCAGCAGTTCGGGAACCTACGAGCAGTACTTC. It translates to CASSSGTYEQYF.

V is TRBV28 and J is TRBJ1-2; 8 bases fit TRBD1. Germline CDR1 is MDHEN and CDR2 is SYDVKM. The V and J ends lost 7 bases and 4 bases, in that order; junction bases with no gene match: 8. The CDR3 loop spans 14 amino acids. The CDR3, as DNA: TGTGCCAGCACCACAGGACAGGGCCCCTATGGCTACACCTTC. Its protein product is CASTTGQGPYGYTF.

The CDR3 is CASSPAGSEQYF. The CDR3 bases are TGTGCCAGCAGCCCGGCGGGGAGCGAGCAGTACTTC. The chain couples TRBV4-2 to TRBJ2-7; D is possibly TRBD2 (6 bases). The V end was cut by 4 bases, the J end by 6 bases, with 10 bases between. This CDR3 has 12 amino acids. Germline-derived CDR1 and CDR2 are LGHNA and YNFKEQ.